The entry that follows covers one T cell receptor (beta chain) sequence. The CDR3 totals 14 residues. V shed 5 bases and J 5 bases; nucleotides not matched to a gene: 7. CDR1 is SGHAT, CDR2 FQNNGV, per germline. Data came from immunoSEQ multiplex PCR; TCRdb stores just in-frame clones and leaves some out. Of over 25,000 clones in the sample, about 78% are singletons; the top ten hold about 20%. The sample is drawn from a study of neoadjuvant nivolumab and ipilimumab in lung cancer. Sequencing was performed on tumor tissue, taken after neoadjuvant nivolumab, alone or with ipilimumab, at or shortly before surgery. This TCR was sampled from an adult with non-small cell lung cancer. J is TRBJ2-5 and V is TRBV11-2; 8 bases map to TRBD2. CDR3 in DNA: TGTGCCAGCAGCCGGGGGGGCCAGACGGAGACCCAGTACTTC. Its protein is CASSRGGQTETQYF.